The entry below describes one T cell receptor (beta chain). The record originates from a study of early T cells in non-severe SARS-CoV-2 infection. Whole-study context: Chains stayed unpaired after sequencing of bulk RNA from unsorted whole blood.

V was clipped by 2 bases and J by 8 bases, with 15 bases between them. The germline gives CDR1 MDHEN, CDR2 SYDVKM. This CDR3 is 15 amino acids long. Unique molecular identifiers were affixed to single, distinct cDNA molecules. TCRdb analysed the 5' RACE reads with MiXCR anew, one entry per CDR3 protein. The sample shows about 68,000 distinct CDR3 sequences, more than 10% of them seen only once. The V call is TRBV28, the J call TRBJ1-4; tentatively, D is TRBD1 (5 bases). Material for sequencing was whole blood. The sequence was collected from an adult who was a healthcare worker with PCR-confirmed SARS-CoV-2 infection or an uninfected control (not recorded which). The DNA for the CDR3 is TGTGCCAGCAGTTTAGTAACGAGGGGAGGAGAAAAACTGTTTTTT. Protein product: CASSLVTRGGEKLFF. Together with reference TRBV28 and TRBJ1-4, the CDR3 gives the full variable domain: DVKVTQSSRYLVKRTGEKVFLECVQDMDHENMFWYRQDPGLGLRLIYFSYDVKMKEKGDIPEGYSVSREKKERFSLILESASTNQTSMYLCASSLVTRGGEKLFFGSGTQLSVL.